The T cell receptor beta chain under discussion was sequenced for a study of T cells after yellow fever vaccination. From the 5' RACE reads, TCRdb called clonotypes with MiXCR, one entry per CDR3 protein. The sample contains some 600,000 distinct CDR3 sequences, less than 20% of which appear only once. A few counts support this clonotype. Germline CDR1 and CDR2: MNHEY and SVGAGI. The CDR3 is made up of 17 amino acids. The ends lost 0 bases at V and 1 base at J; junction bases unmatched: 4. The chain carries TRBV6-5 and TRBJ2-1; the match to TRBD1 covers 9 bases. The receptor was isolated from a man aged 18 to 29 who received the YFV17D yellow fever vaccine. The sample was PBMCs, taken less than 6 days after the first yellow fever vaccination. The CDR3 DNA reads as TGTGCCAGCAGTTACTCGGGACAGGGCCTTTCCTACAATGAGCAGTTCTTC. Translated, it gives CASSYSGQGLSYNEQFF.